The clone carrying this T cell receptor beta chain was seen only a few times. Study members were between about 18 and 100 years old and lived in fewer than 30 US regions. These data are taken from a study of blood T cell repertoires in COVID-19. Trimming took off 3 bases at V and 3 bases at J, with 25 bases between the two ends. The CDR3 is made up of 18 amino acids. Germline CDR1 reads SGHRS; CDR2 reads YFSETQ. Per the authors' pipeline: Estimated nucleated cell counts came from reference gene primer amplification. Assay: immunoSEQ multiplex PCR; the TCRdb copy retains only in-frame clones and omits some. V and J calls and clone size are as listed in that table; D and trimming were resolved from the DNA. Of a few hundred thousand clones in the sample, roughly 90% are singletons; the top ten hold 0.85% to 1.3%.

This chain connects TRBV5-1 to TRBJ2-7; D might be TRBD1 (6 bases). The sequencing input was PBMCs or T cells enriched from blood (not recorded which). This TCR was sampled from a woman aged 25 to 45 who had been exposed to COVID-19. CDR3 loop: CASSSLKTTGIRDYEQYF. In nucleotides, the CDR3 is TGCGCCAGCAGCTCCTTGAAAACAACAGGGATTAGGGACTACGAGCAGTACTTC.